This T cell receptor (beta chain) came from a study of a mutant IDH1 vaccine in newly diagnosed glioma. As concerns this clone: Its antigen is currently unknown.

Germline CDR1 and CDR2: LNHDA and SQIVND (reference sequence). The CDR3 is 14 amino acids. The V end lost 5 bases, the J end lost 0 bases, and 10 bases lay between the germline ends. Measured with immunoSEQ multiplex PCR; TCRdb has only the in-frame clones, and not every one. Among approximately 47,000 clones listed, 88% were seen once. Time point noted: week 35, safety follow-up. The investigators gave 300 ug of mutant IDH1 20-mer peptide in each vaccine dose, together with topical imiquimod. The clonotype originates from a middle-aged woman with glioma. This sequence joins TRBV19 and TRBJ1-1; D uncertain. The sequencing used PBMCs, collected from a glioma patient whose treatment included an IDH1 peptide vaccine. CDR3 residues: CASSFPALNTEAFF. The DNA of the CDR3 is TGTGCCAGTAGTTTTCCAGCCCTGAACACTGAAGCTTTCTTT.